This T cell receptor beta chain was recorded in a study of CD8+ T cells in alopecia areata. Once RNA had been extracted, it was reverse transcribed into cDNA to act as the sequencing template. This table comes from immunoSEQ multiplex PCR, and its TCRdb copy is limited to in-frame clones, with some not included. The repertoire holds about 130,000 clones, with roughly 50% as singletons. Alopecia areata patients provided lesional scalp punch biopsies and peripheral blood. In the case of this clone: No antigen is known for it.

Broader study findings: Higher clonality and more expanded CD8+ clones appeared in lesional than normal scalp.

This clonotype originated in a human donor with alopecia areata. The sample here was CD8+ T cells sorted from blood, taken at week 0.

The CDR3 nucleotides read TGTGCCAGCAGCAAGGACCAAAAACTGTTTTTT. Its protein is CASSKDQKLFF. The V gene is TRBV5-6, the J gene TRBJ1-4; D remains unclear. The CDR3 is 11 amino acids. Germline V gives CDR1 SGHDT, CDR2 YYEEEE. The V end lost 4 bases, the J end lost 9 bases, and 7 bases lay between the germline ends.